This record concerns one TCR beta chain sequence. Antigen unknown. Template switching by 5'RACE produced TCR cDNA, adding a universal primer site and UMIs. TCRdb reanalysed the 5' RACE reads using MiXCR and keeps one entry per CDR3 protein. The sample carries a few hundred thousand distinct CDR3 sequences, about 7% recorded once. These data come from a study of T cells after yellow fever vaccination. Study results and limitations: A small proportion of clonotypes was detected in both the CD4 and CD8 compartments.

The junction had 19 bases not matched to a gene; V was cut back by 6 bases and J by 7 bases. This CDR3 region has 18 residues. The germline V gene encodes CDR1 KGHSH and CDR2 LQKENI. The clonotype was recovered from a man aged 25-45 years who received the YFV17D yellow fever vaccine. The sequences come from CD4+ T cells sorted from PBMCs, collected 15 days after the yellow fever booster vaccination. The chain employs TRBV18 and TRBJ2-1; 9 positions agree with TRBD2. The CDR3 loop reads CASSLYLGGRAEENEQFF. Here the CDR3 DNA reads TGTGCCAGCTCTCTCTATCTAGGCGGGAGGGCAGAGGAGAATGAGCAGTTCTTC.